The 21 T cell receptor beta chains in this list originate from one sample, sequenced in a study of T cell changes during pregnancy in multiple sclerosis. Only in-frame clones appear in the TCRdb table, and some are missing; sequencing was by immunoSEQ multiplex PCR. This sample has about 76,000 clones; about 93% occur once, and the top ten carry approximately 1.6%. Sequencing used peripheral blood, obtained in the first trimester of pregnancy. Every receptor here comes from a female donor in good health, enrolled as a control in a pregnancy study.

V gene TRBV27 combines with J gene TRBJ2-5, with D perhaps matching TRBD2 (7 bases). V was clipped by 4 bases and J by 4 bases, with 16 bases between them. The V gene's germline CDR1 is MNHEY and CDR2 SMNVEV (reference sequence). The CDR3 runs to 15 residues. CDR3 loop: CASSWAGARGETQYF. CDR3 nucleotide sequence: TGTGCCAGCAGTTGGGCGGGGGCCCGGGGAGAGACCCAGTACTTC.

The CDR3 DNA reads as TGTGCCAGCAGTTTAGCGGGGTGGGCAGATACGCAGTATTTT. It translates to CASSLAGWADTQYF. The rearrangement joins TRBV27 to TRBJ2-3; tentatively, D is TRBD2 (6 bases). Germline CDR1 reads MNHEY; CDR2 reads SMNVEV (reference sequence). The CDR3 is 14 residues long. Trimming cost V 2 bases and J 4 bases, with 10 bases left between them.

CDR3 residues: CASSGGREKLFF. The CDR3 nucleotides are TGTGCCAGTAGTGGGGGCCGAGAAAAACTGTTTTTT. The chain is built from TRBV28 and TRBJ1-4; the D gene is possibly TRBD1 (6 bases). The CDR3 runs 12 residues. Germline CDR1 reads MDHEN; CDR2 reads SYDVKM. Trimming removed 9 bases from V and 8 bases from J, with 13 bases in between.

The rearrangement joins TRBV7-9 to TRBJ2-1, with 9 bases fitting TRBD2. With 5 bases clipped from V and 4 bases from J, the junction kept 9 bases outside the gene matches. CDR3 length: 16 amino acids. CDR1 is SEHNR, CDR2 FQNEAQ, per germline (reference sequence). Here the CDR3 reads CASSPVGTSRYNEQFF. CDR3 DNA: TGTGCCAGCAGCCCGGTGGGGACTAGCCGATACAATGAGCAGTTCTTC.

This chain uses TRBV18 with TRBJ2-7; 8 nucleotides align to TRBD1. This CDR3 has 16 residues. The J segment lost 5 bases and the V segment lost 6 bases, leaving 15 bases of the junction unmatched. Germline V gene data show CDR1 as KGHSH and CDR2 as LQKENI. The CDR3 coding sequence is TGTGCCAGCTCTGCGGGACAGGCCCCTCCGACCCACGAGCAGTACTTC. Residues: CASSAGQAPPTHEQYF.

The V gene is TRBV5-1, the J gene TRBJ2-3; 9 nucleotides match TRBD2. Germline trimming cut 4 bases from V and 6 bases from J; bases unmatched to any gene: 12. Germline CDR1 and CDR2: SGHRS and YFSETQ. The CDR3 loop spans 16 amino acids. In DNA, the CDR3 is TGCGCCAGCAGCCTGCGGGGGGGACCTCGGGGGGATACGCAGTATTTT. Its translation: CASSLRGGPRGDTQYF.

The gene calls are TRBV6-1 and TRBJ1-5, with D uncertain. Trimming shortened V by 2 bases and J by 2 bases, and 13 bases separated the two germline ends. This CDR3 is 16 amino acids long. Germline V gene sequence: CDR1 MNHNS, CDR2 SASEGT. CDR3 in amino acids: CASSEWGGEGNQPQHF. The CDR3, as DNA: TGTGCCAGCAGTGAATGGGGTGGGGAGGGCAATCAGCCCCAGCATTTT.

The chain has TRBV5-1 and TRBJ1-4, with D possibly TRBD1 on 6 matching bases. CDR3 length equals 14 residues. CDR1 is SGHRS and CDR2 is YFSETQ in the germline V gene. The V and J ends lost 2 bases and 8 bases respectively, with 13 bases between them. The CDR3 nucleotides are TGCGCCAGCAGCTTTTCAGGGGTAGAAGAAAAACTGTTTTTT. Its protein is CASSFSGVEEKLFF.

The chain employs TRBV18 and TRBJ2-3; TRBD1 might be the D (5 bases). CDR3 length: 14 residues. CDR1 KGHSH and CDR2 LQKENI come from the germline V gene. V was pared by 6 bases and J by 2 bases, with 12 bases between. CDR3 in DNA: TGTGCCAGCTCCCCCAAGGGGCACACAGATACGCAGTATTTT. Amino acids: CASSPKGHTDTQYF. The entire variable domain, with the rest obtained from reference TRBV18 and TRBJ2-3, is as follows: NAGVMQNPRHLVRRRGQEARLRCSPMKGHSHVYWYRQLPEEGLKFMVYLQKENIIDESGMPKERFSAEFPKEGPSILRIQQVVRGDSAAYFCASSPKGHTDTQYFGPGTRLTVL.

This clone came up a few times. The gene calls are TRBV6-6 and TRBJ1-1, with 7 bases matching TRBD1. This CDR3 has 12 residues. V lost 8 bases to trimming and J lost 7 bases; unmatched junction nucleotides: 7. CDR1 MNHNY and CDR2 SVGAGI come from the germline V gene (reference sequence). In DNA, the CDR3 is TGTGCCAGCGGCCGACAGGGCTTTGAAGCTTTCTTT. Amino acids: CASGRQGFEAFF.

The chain uses TRBV5-4 and TRBJ2-7, with 10 bases fitting TRBD1. CDR1 SGHNT and CDR2 YYREEE come from the germline V gene (reference sequence). V gave up 4 bases and J gave up 3 bases; unmatched junction bases: 7. The CDR3 is made up of 15 amino acids. CDR3 sequence (DNA): TGTGCCAGCAGCACAGCGACAGGGGGCGTCTACGAGCAGTACTTC. Amino acids: CASSTATGGVYEQYF.

This clone came up once. The CDR3 region has the DNA TGTGCCAGCAGCTTAGTCGGACAACCCTACGAGCAGTACTTC. This translates into CASSLVGQPYEQYF. The J gene is TRBJ2-7, the V gene TRBV13; D is possibly TRBD1 (5 bases). Germline V lookup: CDR1 PRHDT, CDR2 FYEKMQ (reference sequence). The ends were cut back, 1 base at V and 2 bases at J, with 9 bases in the middle. The length of the CDR3 is 14 residues.

The table lists this clone with a count of one. The chain couples TRBV2 to TRBJ2-4; 10 bases fit TRBD2. V lost 8 bases, J lost 1 base, and 14 bases stayed unmatched. CDR3 length equals 18 residues. From germline, CDR1 is SNHLY and CDR2 FYNNEI. CDR3 loop: CASLFGPSGSLAKNIQYF. In DNA form, the CDR3 reads TGTGCCAGCCTTTTTGGGCCTAGCGGGAGTCTGGCCAAAAACATTCAGTACTTC. Full variable domain (remainder filled in from reference TRBV2 and TRBJ2-4): EPEVTQTPSHQVTQMGQEVILRCVPISNHLYFYWYRQILGQKVEFLVSFYNNEISEKSEIFDDQFSVERPDGSNFTLKIRSTKLEDSAMYFCASLFGPSGSLAKNIQYFGAGTRLSVL.

The chain is built from TRBV5-1 and TRBJ2-1, with 11 bases fitting TRBD2. Germline-derived CDR1 and CDR2 are SGHRS and YFSETQ. The V gene end was trimmed by 0 bases and the J gene end by 5 bases; junction bases not matched to a gene: 1. The CDR3 covers 15 residues. The CDR3 coding sequence is TGCGCCAGCAGCTTGGCTAGCGGGGGGAACAATGAGCAGTTCTTC. It translates to CASSLASGGNNEQFF.

The chain couples TRBV7-9 to TRBJ2-1; 8 nucleotides agree with TRBD1. The V and J ends lost 5 bases and 11 bases, in that order; junction bases with no gene match: 8. The germline V gene has CDR1 SEHNR and CDR2 FQNEAQ (reference sequence). CDR3 length: 13 residues. The CDR3 nucleotides are TGTGCCAGCAGCAACCAGGGGGCGGGGCAGCAGTTCTTC. Its protein is CASSNQGAGQQFF.

The chain uses TRBV5-1 and TRBJ2-7; 7 bases map to TRBD1. The CDR3 extends over 14 amino acids. J was trimmed by 0 bases and V by 5 bases; bases with no gene match: 5. Germline V gene sequence: CDR1 SGHRS, CDR2 YFSETQ. CDR3 DNA: TGCGCCAGCAGTACGACAGGGACCTCCTACGAGCAGTACTTC. Its translation is CASSTTGTSYEQYF.

The chain carries TRBV10-3 and TRBJ2-3, with D maybe TRBD2 (6 bases). This CDR3 contains 13 residues. Germline lookup yields CDR1 ENHRY and CDR2 SYGVKD. The V gene lost 10 bases and the J gene lost 5 bases, with 16 bases spanning the gap. This CDR3 reads CATAFGGEDTQYF. Written as DNA, the CDR3 is TGTGCCACCGCATTCGGGGGAGAAGATACGCAGTATTTT.

The rearrangement joins TRBV19 to TRBJ2-5, with 8 bases aligning to TRBD2. The ends lost 11 bases at V and 1 base at J; junction bases unmatched: 9. CDR3 length: 14 residues. CDR1 is LNHDA, CDR2 SQIVND, per germline (reference sequence). Written as DNA, the CDR3 is TGTGCCGGGGGGAAGCGGGAGAGCCAAGAGACCCAGTACTTC. The encoded protein is CAGGKRESQETQYF.

The chain has TRBV29-1 and TRBJ1-5, with D tentatively TRBD1 (5 bases). Germline V gene data show CDR1 as SQVTM and CDR2 as ANQGSEA. This CDR3 region has 13 residues. V lost 0 bases and J lost 7, with 10 bases in between. CDR3 DNA: TGCAGCGTTGAAGACAGGGTAGGCCAGCCCCAGCATTTT. Protein sequence: CSVEDRVGQPQHF.

The chain has TRBV6-5 and TRBJ1-3; no reliable D call. Germline V gene data show CDR1 as MNHEY and CDR2 as SVGAGI. This CDR3 spans 14 amino acids. V lost 7 bases and J 0 bases, leaving 10 bases between the germline ends. The CDR3 sequence: CASMEGYSGNTIYF. For the CDR3, the DNA is TGTGCCAGCATGGAGGGTTACTCTGGAAACACCATATATTTT.

This chain links TRBV7-9 with TRBJ2-7; D uncertain. This CDR3 region has 12 residues. Trimming took off 10 bases at V and 2 bases at J, with 12 bases between the two ends. The germline CDR1 and CDR2 sequences are SEHNR and FQNEAQ (reference sequence). The CDR3 nucleotides are TGTGCCATAAGCGACCTCACCTACGAGCAGTACTTC. Residues: CAISDLTYEQYF.